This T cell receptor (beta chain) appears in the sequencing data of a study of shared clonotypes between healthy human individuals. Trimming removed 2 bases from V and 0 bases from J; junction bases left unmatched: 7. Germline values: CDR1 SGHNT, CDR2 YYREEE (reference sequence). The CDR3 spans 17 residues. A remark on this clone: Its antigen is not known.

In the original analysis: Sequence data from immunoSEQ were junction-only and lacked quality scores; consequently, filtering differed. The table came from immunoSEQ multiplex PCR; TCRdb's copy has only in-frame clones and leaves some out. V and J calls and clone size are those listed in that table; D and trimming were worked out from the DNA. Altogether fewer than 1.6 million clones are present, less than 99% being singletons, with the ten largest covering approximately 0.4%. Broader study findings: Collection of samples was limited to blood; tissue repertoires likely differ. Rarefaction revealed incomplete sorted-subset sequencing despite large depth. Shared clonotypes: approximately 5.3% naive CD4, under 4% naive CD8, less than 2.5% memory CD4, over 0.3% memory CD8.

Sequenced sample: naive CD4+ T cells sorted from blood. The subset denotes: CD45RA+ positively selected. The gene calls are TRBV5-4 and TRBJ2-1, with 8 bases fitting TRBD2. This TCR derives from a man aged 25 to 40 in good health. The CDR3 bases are TGTGCCAGCAGCTTTCTTGCCGGGACTAGCTCCTACAATGAGCAGTTCTTC. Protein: CASSFLAGTSSYNEQFF.